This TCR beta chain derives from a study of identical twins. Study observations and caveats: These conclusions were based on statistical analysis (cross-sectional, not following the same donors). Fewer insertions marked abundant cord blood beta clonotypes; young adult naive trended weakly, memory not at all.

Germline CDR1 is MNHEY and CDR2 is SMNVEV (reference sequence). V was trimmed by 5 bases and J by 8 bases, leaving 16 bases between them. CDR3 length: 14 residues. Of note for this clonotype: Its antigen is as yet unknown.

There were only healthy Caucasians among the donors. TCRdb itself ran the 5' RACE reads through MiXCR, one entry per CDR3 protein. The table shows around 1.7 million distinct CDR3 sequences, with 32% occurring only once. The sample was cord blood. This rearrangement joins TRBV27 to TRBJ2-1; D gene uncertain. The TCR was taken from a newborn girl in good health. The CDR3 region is CASSIKRRPDEQFF. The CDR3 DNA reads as TGTGCCAGCAGTATAAAAAGGCGACCGGATGAGCAGTTCTTC.